This TCR beta chain derives from a study of T cell repertoires in ileal Crohn's disease. Study-wide points: Active smokers at surgery had more clonal expansions than non-smokers. Clonality above 26.8% at surgery always came with endoscopic recurrence.

Around 0.45 micrograms of biopsy DNA per sample underwent TCRB immunosequencing. Assay: immunoSEQ multiplex PCR; the TCRdb copy retains only in-frame clones and omits some. The data show roughly 1,900 clones, around four fifths seen once. Patients were adults with ileal or ileocolonic Crohn's disease needing resection. V was pared by 1 base and J by 9 bases, with 11 bases between. The germline V gene encodes CDR1 SGHDT and CDR2 YYEEEE. This CDR3 is 14 amino acids long. Note on this clone: Its antigen is unidentified.

The chain carries TRBV5-6 and TRBJ1-6, with a weak D call TRBD1 (5 bases). The sample comprised ileal tissue. This sequence was found in an adult with Crohn's disease. The chain's CDR3 is CASSLPRVGSPLHF. The CDR3 coding sequence is TGTGCCAGCAGCTTGCCCAGGGTAGGTTCACCCCTCCACTTT.